This T cell receptor beta chain was captured by sequencing in a study of PD-L1 blockade in urothelial cancer (dated by TCRdb to about 2017). Notes on the research overall: All patients started therapy around 2014 and received atezolizumab 1,200 mg intravenously every 3 weeks. Under 30 patients had pretreatment blood TCR-seq, around 24 had at least one posttreatment blood collection, and around 24 had tumor TCR-seq. An ECOG performance status of 0 or 1 was recorded for the patients, and 0 to 3 prior chemotherapy regimens had been received by the patients. Pretreatment tumor samples, along with matched peripheral blood serially collected before and after atezolizumab treatment, were subjected to TCR sequencing. Blood samples yielded a median of roughly 150,000 T cells and approximately 83,000 unique TCRs, with median clonality roughly 0.084. Durable clinical benefit was achieved by nine patients but not by the remaining 20. Progression-free survival longer than 6 months counted as durable clinical benefit, and TCR features were additionally tested against both progression-free and overall survival. In the same patients who had TCR sequencing, pretreatment tumors also underwent whole exome sequencing and RNA sequencing. The study, an exploratory multi-omic analysis, examined somatic, immune and clinical correlates of response to PD-L1 blockade with atezolizumab in urothelial cancer. Twenty-five of 29 patients were identified as males with urothelial cancer of bladder origin, and a prior smoking history was reported by 18 of 29 patients. Blood samples were analyzed 3 weeks after the start of treatment (second dose) and 6 weeks after the start of treatment. Findings and caveats that apply to the study as a whole: Improved progression-free and overall survival was associated with having pretreatment peripheral blood TCR clonality below the median. At 3 weeks after the start of treatment, tumor-associated TCR clones in peripheral blood had expanded more in patients with durable benefit (n ≈ 23, p = 0.022). Because the sample size was small (n ≈ 30) and many exploratory analyses were performed, the results are intended to be hypothesis-generating.

Synthetic TCR analog templates were spiked into each PCR to estimate absolute template abundance from read counts. The immunoSEQ assay was used to amplify TCRbeta CDR3 regions from genomic DNA with bias-controlled V and J gene primers. Sequencing of rearranged TCRbeta segments was performed at approximately 20X coverage. The authors' analysis ran thus. Clustering was used to correct sequencing errors, and CDR3s were annotated against IMGT to assign V, D and J genes. Out-of-frame and stop-codon sequences were excluded, and only productive TCRbeta rearrangements were used in downstream analyses. Clonality was calculated as one minus the Shannon entropy normalized by the log of the number of unique productive sequences. Fisher's exact test with Benjamini-Hochberg correction, using a cutoff of adjusted p below 0.01, was how clones that differed between time points or between blood and tumor were identified. This is the immuneACCESS table as TCRdb keeps it, with only in-frame sequences that have V and J called. A part of the clones is gone; compared with another copy, unresolved V genes explain less than half, and the rest is unexplained. V, J and clone size are taken as reported in that table, and D and trimming were inferred from the DNA itself. The sample table holds approximately 39,000 clones, of which just under 85% were seen once. About 15% of the sample belongs to the ten largest clones.

V drops 6 bases and J drops 2 bases, leaving 17 bases in between. According to the germline V gene (reference sequence), CDR1 reads LNHDA and CDR2 reads SQIVND. The CDR3, cysteine through phenylalanine, is 16 amino acids long. This entry keeps only the CDR3 DNA: 48 bases, framed from base 1. Reading the label with the study, this specimen's time point is: pretreatment peripheral blood. A cohort of 25 to 35 patients with locally advanced or metastatic urothelial carcinoma, treated at Memorial Sloan Kettering on a trial protocol, was included. Peripheral blood mononuclear cells were collected from each patient pretreatment and during treatment, giving between 1 and 8 total time points per patient. The Qiagen DNeasy Blood extraction kit was used to purify genomic DNA from total PBMCs and tumor samples. PBMCs were collected pretreatment and during treatment and were isolated and stored as previously described.

Details on this clone: The specificity of this receptor is unknown. It has no much larger one-base neighbor in the sample; base qualities were not kept.

The sequence joins TRBV19 to TRBJ1-5; TRBD1 could be the D gene, as 6 bases match. The source is an elderly man with urothelial cancer. The specimen was PBMCs, collected around atezolizumab (anti-PD-L1) treatment. The CDR3 is CASSLTGRMGNQPQHF. The base sequence is TGTGCCAGTAGCCTCACAGGGAGAATGGGCAATCAGCCCCAGCATTTT. Full variable domain (CDR3 extended with the reference TRBV19 and TRBJ1-5 proteins): DGGITQSPKYLFRKEGQNVTLSCEQNLNHDAMYWYRQDPGQGLRLIYYSQIVNDFQKGDIAEGYSVSREKKESFPLTVTSAQKNPTAFYLCASSLTGRMGNQPQHFGDGTRLSIL.